The 4 T cell receptor beta chains below all came from one sample that was sequenced in a study of T cell responses to AZD1222 COVID-19 vaccine. Only in-frame clones appear in the TCRdb table, and some are missing; sequencing was by immunoSEQ multiplex PCR. The sample holds 150,000 to 200,000 clones; about 86% are singletons and the top ten take around a tenth. The sequencing used peripheral blood, collected 28 days after the second AZD1222 dose. The receptors derive from an adult who received the AZD1222 COVID-19 vaccine.

This clone was detected only once. The chain uses TRBV7-2 and TRBJ2-1; no definite D call. CDR1 and CDR2 from the germline V gene are SGHTA and FQGNSA. Trimming stripped 4 bases from V and 2 bases from J, with 15 bases between. This CDR3 comprises 16 residues. The CDR3 nucleotides read TGTGCCAGCAGCTCCCTTGGTACGTCCCCCTACAATGAGCAGTTCTTC. Encoded protein: CASSSLGTSPYNEQFF.

V and J are TRBV4-2 and TRBJ2-7; 11 bases align to TRBD1. This CDR3 contains 16 residues. Germline V gene lookup returns CDR1 LGHNA and CDR2 YNFKEQ. V trimming: 0 bases; J trimming: 5 bases; junction bases outside the gene matches: 6. This chain's CDR3 is CASSQDTGQGAHEQYF. The DNA for the CDR3 is TGTGCCAGCAGCCAAGATACTGGACAGGGGGCGCACGAGCAGTACTTC.

The V call is TRBV3-1 (or the pseudogene TRBV3-2), the J call TRBJ2-1; TRBD2 matches at 15 bases. V trimming: 1 base; J trimming: 4 bases; junction bases outside the gene matches: 2. CDR1 is LGHDT and CDR2 is YNNKEL in the germline V gene (reference sequence). This CDR3 comprises 17 residues. The CDR3 spells CASSQGTSGGVYNEQFF. CDR3 sequence (DNA): TGTGCCAGCAGCCAAGGGACTAGCGGGGGGGTGTACAATGAGCAGTTCTTC.

The rearrangement joins TRBV11-2 to TRBJ2-3; 7 bases are shared with TRBD2. CDR1 is SGHAT and CDR2 is FQNNGV in the germline V gene. V lost 3 bases and J lost 1; bases outside the gene matches: 7. The CDR3 sequence is 16 residues long. As DNA, the CDR3 is TGTGCCAGCAGCTTGCGGGGGTCTCAGCGCACAGATACGCAGTATTTT. It encodes CASSLRGSQRTDTQYF.